This T cell receptor beta chain originates from a study of blood T cell repertoires in COVID-19. Study-wide context: The United States, Italy and Spain provided the acute and convalescent COVID-19 samples. In each case, the material was cDNA or gDNA derived from T cells, B-cell-depleted T cells, or PBMCs.

Across roughly 25 US areas, participants ranged in age from about 18 to 100 years. The CDR3 has 16 residues. Germline trimming cut 0 bases from V and 3 bases from J; bases unmatched to any gene: 7. Germline V gives CDR1 SGHDT, CDR2 YYEEEE. The data were produced by immunoSEQ multiplex PCR, yet TCRdb's version contains in-frame clones alone and is incomplete. This table holds over 200,000 clones, 85% to 90% found once. This clonotype was obtained from a man aged 40-50 years who had recovered from COVID-19. This sequence joins TRBV5-6 and TRBJ1-1, with 8 bases identical to TRBD1. The sequencing input was PBMCs or T cells enriched from blood (not recorded which). CDR3 amino acids: CASSLVPRQGYTEAFF. The CDR3 nucleotides are TGTGCCAGCAGCTTGGTCCCCCGACAGGGGTACACTGAAGCTTTCTTT.